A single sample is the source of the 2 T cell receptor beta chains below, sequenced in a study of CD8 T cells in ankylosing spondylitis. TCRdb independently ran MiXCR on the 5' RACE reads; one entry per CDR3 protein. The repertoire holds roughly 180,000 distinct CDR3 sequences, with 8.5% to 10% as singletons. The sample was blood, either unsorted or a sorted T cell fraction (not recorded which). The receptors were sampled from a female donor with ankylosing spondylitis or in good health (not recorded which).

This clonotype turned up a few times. CDR3 loop: CASSLGIYGPSSTQYF. The CDR3 DNA follows: TGTGCCAGCAGCTTAGGAATTTACGGTCCCAGTTCGACGCAGTATTTT. This chain uses TRBV11-3 with TRBJ2-3; D gene unclear. The CDR3 is made up of 16 amino acids. With 1 base removed from V and 9 bases from J, the gap between germline ends came to 20 bases. The germline V gene has CDR1 SGHNT and CDR2 YENEEA.

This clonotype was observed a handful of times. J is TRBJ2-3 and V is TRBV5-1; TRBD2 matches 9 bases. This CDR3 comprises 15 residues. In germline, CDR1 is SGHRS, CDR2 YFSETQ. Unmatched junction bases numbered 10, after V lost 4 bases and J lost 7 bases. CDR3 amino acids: CASSPGFSGSYTQYF. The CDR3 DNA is TGCGCCAGCAGCCCGGGATTTAGCGGGAGCTATACGCAGTATTTT. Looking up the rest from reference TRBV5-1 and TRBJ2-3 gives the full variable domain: KAGVTQTPRYLIKTRGQQVTLSCSPISGHRSVSWYQQTPGQGLQFLFEYFSETQRNKGNFPGRFSGRQFSNSRSEMNVSTLELGDSALYLCASSPGFSGSYTQYFGPGTRLTVL.